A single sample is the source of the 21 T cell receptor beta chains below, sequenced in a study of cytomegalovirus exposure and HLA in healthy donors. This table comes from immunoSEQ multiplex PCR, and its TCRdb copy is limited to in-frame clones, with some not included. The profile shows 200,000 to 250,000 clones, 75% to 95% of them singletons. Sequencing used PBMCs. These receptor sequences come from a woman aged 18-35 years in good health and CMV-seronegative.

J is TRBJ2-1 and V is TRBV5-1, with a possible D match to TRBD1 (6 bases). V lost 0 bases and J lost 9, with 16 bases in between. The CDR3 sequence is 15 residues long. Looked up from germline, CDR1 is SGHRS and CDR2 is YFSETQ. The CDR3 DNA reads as TGCGCCAGCAGCTTGGACACCAACCAGGGGAGTGAGCAGTTCTTC. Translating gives CASSLDTNQGSEQFF.

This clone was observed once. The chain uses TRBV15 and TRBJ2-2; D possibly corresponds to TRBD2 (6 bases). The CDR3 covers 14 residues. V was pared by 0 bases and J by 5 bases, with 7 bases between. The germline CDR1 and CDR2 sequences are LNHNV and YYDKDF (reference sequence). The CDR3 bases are TGTGCCACCAGCAGAGACCGGGAGACCGGGGAGCTGTTTTTT. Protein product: CATSRDRETGELFF.

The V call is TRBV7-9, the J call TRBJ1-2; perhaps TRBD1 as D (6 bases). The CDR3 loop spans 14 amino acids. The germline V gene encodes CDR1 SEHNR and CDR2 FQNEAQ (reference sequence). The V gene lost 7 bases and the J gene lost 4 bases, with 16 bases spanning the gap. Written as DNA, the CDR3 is TGTGCCAGCACCCTATTCCTGGACAGCTATGGCTACACCTTC. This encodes CASTLFLDSYGYTF. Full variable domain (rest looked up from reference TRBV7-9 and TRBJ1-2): DTGVSQNPRHKITKRGQNVTFRCDPISEHNRLYWYRQTLGQGPEFLTYFQNEAQLEKSRLLSDRFSAERPKGSFSTLEIQRTEQGDSAMYLCASTLFLDSYGYTFGSGTRLTVV.

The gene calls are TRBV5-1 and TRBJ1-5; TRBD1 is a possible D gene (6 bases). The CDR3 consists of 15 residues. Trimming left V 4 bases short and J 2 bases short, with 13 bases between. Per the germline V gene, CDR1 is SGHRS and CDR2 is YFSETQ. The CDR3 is CASSIQGLGNQPQHF. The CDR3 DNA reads TGCGCCAGCAGCATACAGGGCTTAGGCAATCAGCCCCAGCATTTT. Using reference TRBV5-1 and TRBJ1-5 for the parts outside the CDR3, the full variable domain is KAGVTQTPRYLIKTRGQQVTLSCSPISGHRSVSWYQQTPGQGLQFLFEYFSETQRNKGNFPGRFSGRQFSNSRSEMNVSTLELGDSALYLCASSIQGLGNQPQHFGDGTRLSIL.

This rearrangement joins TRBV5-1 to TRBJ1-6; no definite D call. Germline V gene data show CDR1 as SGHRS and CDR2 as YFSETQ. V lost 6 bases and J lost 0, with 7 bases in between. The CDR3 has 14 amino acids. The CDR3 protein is CASKLSSYNSPLHF. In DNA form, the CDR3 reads TGCGCCAGCAAACTGAGCTCCTATAATTCACCCCTCCACTTT.

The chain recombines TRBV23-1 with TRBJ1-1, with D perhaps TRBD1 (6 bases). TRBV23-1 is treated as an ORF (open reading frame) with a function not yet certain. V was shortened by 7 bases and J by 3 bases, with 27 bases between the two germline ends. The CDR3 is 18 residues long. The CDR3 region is CASTIMDSRYFGDTEAFF. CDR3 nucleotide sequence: TGCGCCAGCACCATCATGGACAGTCGGTACTTCGGGGACACTGAAGCTTTCTTT.

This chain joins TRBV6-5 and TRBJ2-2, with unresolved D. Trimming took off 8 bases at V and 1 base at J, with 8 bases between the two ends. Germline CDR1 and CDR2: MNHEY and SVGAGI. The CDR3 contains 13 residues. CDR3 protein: CASLKRNTGELFF. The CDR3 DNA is TGTGCCAGCCTGAAGCGGAACACCGGGGAGCTGTTTTTT.

The CDR3 sequence is CASTSSGAGYTF. The CDR3 nucleotides are TGTGCCAGCACCTCAAGCGGGGCTGGCTACACCTTC. The chain joins TRBV6-1 to TRBJ1-2; D is perhaps TRBD1 (5 bases). Trimming left V 7 bases short and J 7 bases short, with 13 bases between. Germline V CDR1 and CDR2: MNHNS, SASEGT. This CDR3 is 12 amino acids long.

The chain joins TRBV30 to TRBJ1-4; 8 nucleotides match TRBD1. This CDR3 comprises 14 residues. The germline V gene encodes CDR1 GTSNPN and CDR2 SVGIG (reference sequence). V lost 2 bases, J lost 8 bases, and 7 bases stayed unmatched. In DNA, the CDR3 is TGTGCCTGGAGTCAGGACAGGGATAACGAAAAACTGTTTTTT. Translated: CAWSQDRDNEKLFF.

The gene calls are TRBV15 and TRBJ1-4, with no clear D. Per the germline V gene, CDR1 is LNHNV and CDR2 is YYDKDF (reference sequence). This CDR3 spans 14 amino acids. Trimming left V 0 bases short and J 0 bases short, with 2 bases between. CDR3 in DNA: TGTGCCACCAGCAGAGACGCAACTAATGAAAAACTGTTTTTT. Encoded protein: CATSRDATNEKLFF. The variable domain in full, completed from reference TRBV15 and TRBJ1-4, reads DAMVIQNPRYQVTQFGKPVTLSCSQTLNHNVMYWYQQKSSQAPKLLFHYYDKDFNNEADTPDNFQSRRPNTSFCFLDIRSPGLGDTAMYLCATSRDATNEKLFFGSGTQLSVL.

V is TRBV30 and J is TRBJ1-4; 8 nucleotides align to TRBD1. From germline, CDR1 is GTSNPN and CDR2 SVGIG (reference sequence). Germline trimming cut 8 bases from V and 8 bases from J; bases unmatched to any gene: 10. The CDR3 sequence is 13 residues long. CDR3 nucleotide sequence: TGTGCCAGTAACCCGGGACAGGACGAAAAACTGTTTTTT. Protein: CASNPGQDEKLFF. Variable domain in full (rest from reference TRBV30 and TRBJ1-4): SQTIHQWPATLVQPVGSPLSLECTVEGTSNPNLYWYRQAAGRGLQLLFYSVGIGQISSEVPQNLSASRPQDRQFILSSKKLLLSDSGFYLCASNPGQDEKLFFGSGTQLSVL.

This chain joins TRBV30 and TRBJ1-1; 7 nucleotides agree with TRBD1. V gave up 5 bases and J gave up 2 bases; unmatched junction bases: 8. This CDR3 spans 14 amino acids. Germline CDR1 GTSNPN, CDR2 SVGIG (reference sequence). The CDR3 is CAWRQGQTNTEAFF. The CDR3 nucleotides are TGTGCCTGGCGTCAGGGACAGACTAACACTGAAGCTTTCTTT.

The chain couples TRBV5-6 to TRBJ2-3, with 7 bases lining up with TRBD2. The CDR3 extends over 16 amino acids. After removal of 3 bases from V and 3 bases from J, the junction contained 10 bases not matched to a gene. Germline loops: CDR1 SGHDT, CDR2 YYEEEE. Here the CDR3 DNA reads TGTGCCAGCAGCTGGCCGCTAGCGGCCACGACAGATACGCAGTATTTT. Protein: CASSWPLAATTDTQYF.

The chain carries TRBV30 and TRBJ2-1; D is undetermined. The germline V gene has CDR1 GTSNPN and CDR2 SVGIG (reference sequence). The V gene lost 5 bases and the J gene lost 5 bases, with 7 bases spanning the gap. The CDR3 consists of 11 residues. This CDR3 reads CAWERNNEQFF. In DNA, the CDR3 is TGTGCCTGGGAGAGGAACAATGAGCAGTTCTTC.

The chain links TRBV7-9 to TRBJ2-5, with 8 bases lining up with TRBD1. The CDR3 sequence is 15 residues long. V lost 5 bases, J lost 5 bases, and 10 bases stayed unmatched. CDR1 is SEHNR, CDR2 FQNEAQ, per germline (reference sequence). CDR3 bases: TGTGCCAGCAGCCTCGGACAGGGCCGTCTGGAGACCCAGTACTTC. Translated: CASSLGQGRLETQYF.

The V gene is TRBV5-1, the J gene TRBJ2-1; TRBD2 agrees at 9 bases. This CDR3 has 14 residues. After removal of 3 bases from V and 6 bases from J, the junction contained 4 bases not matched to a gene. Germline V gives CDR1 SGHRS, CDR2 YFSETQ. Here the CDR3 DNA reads TGCGCCAGCAGCTCCGGGACTAGCCCCAATGAGCAGTTCTTC. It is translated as CASSSGTSPNEQFF.

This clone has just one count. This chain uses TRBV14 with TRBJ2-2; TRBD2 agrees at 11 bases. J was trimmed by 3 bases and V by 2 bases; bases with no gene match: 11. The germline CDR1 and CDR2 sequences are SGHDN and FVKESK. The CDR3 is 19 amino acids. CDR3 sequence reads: CASSQLLAGVFEDTGELFF. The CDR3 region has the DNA TGTGCCAGCAGCCAACTACTAGCGGGAGTCTTCGAGGACACCGGGGAGCTGTTTTTT.

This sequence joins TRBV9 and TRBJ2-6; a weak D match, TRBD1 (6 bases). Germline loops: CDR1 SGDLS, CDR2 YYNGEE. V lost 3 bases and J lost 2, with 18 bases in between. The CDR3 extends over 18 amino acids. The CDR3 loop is CASSGGWGRRAGANVLTF. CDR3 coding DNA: TGTGCCAGCAGCGGGGGATGGGGGCGCAGAGCTGGGGCCAACGTCCTGACTTTC.

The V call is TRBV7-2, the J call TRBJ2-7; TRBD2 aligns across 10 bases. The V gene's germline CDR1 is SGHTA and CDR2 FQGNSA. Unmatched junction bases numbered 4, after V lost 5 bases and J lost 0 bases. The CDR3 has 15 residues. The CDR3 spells CASSELAGSSYEQYF. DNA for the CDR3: TGTGCCAGCAGCGAACTAGCGGGGTCCTCCTACGAGCAGTACTTC. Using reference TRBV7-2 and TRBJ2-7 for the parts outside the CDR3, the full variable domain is GAGVSQSPSNKVTEKGKDVELRCDPISGHTALYWYRQSLGQGLEFLIYFQGNSAPDKSGLPSDRFSAERTGGSVSTLTIQRTQQEDSAVYLCASSELAGSSYEQYFGPGTRLTVT.

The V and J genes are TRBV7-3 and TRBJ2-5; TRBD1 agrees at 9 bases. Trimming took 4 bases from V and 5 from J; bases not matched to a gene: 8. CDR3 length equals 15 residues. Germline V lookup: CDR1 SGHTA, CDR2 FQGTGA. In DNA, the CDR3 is TGTGCCAGCAGCTACTACAGGGGGCGAGGGGAGACCCAGTACTTC. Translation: CASSYYRGRGETQYF.

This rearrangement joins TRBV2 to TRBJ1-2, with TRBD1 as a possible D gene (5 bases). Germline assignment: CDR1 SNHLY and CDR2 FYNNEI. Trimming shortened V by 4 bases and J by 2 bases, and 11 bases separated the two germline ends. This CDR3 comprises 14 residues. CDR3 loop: CASSVRDSNYGYTF. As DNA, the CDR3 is TGTGCCAGCAGTGTCAGGGATTCCAACTATGGCTACACCTTC.